A selection of T cell receptor beta chains follows, all from one sample in a study of OX40 agonist ivuxolimab in advanced cancers. Here immunoSEQ multiplex PCR was the method, and the copy in TCRdb shows in-frame clones only, minus some. The sample shows tens of thousands of clones, 94% of them seen only once. Sample: CD4+ or CD8+ T cells sorted from blood, taken in a trial of the OX40 agonist ivuxolimab. The receptors originated from an adult with an advanced solid tumor such as melanoma, head and neck, liver or kidney cancer. The CDR3 runs from the conserved cysteine through the conserved F or W. A D gene is named only where the DNA matches it firmly. Clone size appears in some rows only: once, few, many, or a class for an expanded clone.

J	V	D	size	CDR3	DNA
TRBJ2-7	TRBV27	.	.	CASSSNLGQMYEQYF	TGTGCCAGCAGTTCCAATCTCGGACAGATGTACGAGCAGTACTTC
TRBJ2-7	TRBV29-1	.	once	CSGGGGSEQYF	TGCAGCGGGGGAGGGGGGAGTGAGCAGTACTTC
TRBJ2-5	TRBV11-2	TRBD2	.	CASTVGREWETQYF	TGTGCCAGCACCGTTGGGCGGGAGTGGGAGACCCAGTACTTC
TRBJ2-1	TRBV27	TRBD1	.	CASHQQGETYNEQFF	TGTGCCAGCCACCAGCAGGGGGAGACCTACAATGAGCAGTTCTTC
TRBJ1-5	TRBV27	.	.	CASSLSEGVPQHF	TGTGCCAGCAGTTTATCGGAGGGAGTGCCCCAGCATTTT
TRBJ2-7	TRBV7-2	.	.	CASSLGLDSYEQYF	TGTGCCAGCAGCTTAGGGCTAGACTCCTACGAGCAGTACTTC
TRBJ2-1	TRBV9	TRBD1	.	CASSGRDRNSNEQFF	TGTGCCAGCAGCGGCCGGGACAGAAATAGCAATGAGCAGTTCTTC
TRBJ2-7	TRBV28	.	.	CASSSKPRGTYEQYF	TGTGCCAGCAGTTCTAAGCCGCGGGGCACCTACGAGCAGTACTTC
TRBJ1-4	TRBV2	.	.	CASSDWGRATNEKLFF	TGTGCCAGCAGTGACTGGGGCCGCGCAACTAATGAAAAACTGTTTTTT
TRBJ2-2	TRBV11-2	.	.	CATRGGANTGELFF	TGTGCCACCCGTGGGGGCGCGAACACCGGGGAGCTGTTTTTT
TRBJ2-7	TRBV29-1	TRBD1	.	CSVEDSDRGLSYEQYF	TGCAGCGTTGAAGATTCAGACAGGGGGCTCTCCTACGAGCAGTACTTC
TRBJ2-1	TRBV7-9	.	.	CASSLVVYEQFF	TGTGCCAGCAGCTTAGTAGTCTATGAGCAGTTCTTC
TRBJ2-1	TRBV10-2	.	.	CASSGRAGSEQFF	TGCGCCAGTTCTGGACGGGCAGGGAGTGAGCAGTTCTTC
TRBJ1-4	TRBV9	.	.	CASSVGGEENEKLFF	TGTGCCAGCAGCGTAGGAGGGGAAGAGAATGAAAAACTGTTTTTT
TRBJ2-7	TRBV30	.	once	CAWSAGVNYEQYF	TGTGCCTGGAGTGCAGGGGTTAATTACGAGCAGTACTTC
TRBJ2-3	TRBV9	TRBD2	.	CASSEGLAGYTDTQYF	TGTGCCAGCAGCGAAGGACTAGCGGGTTACACAGATACGCAGTATTTT
TRBJ2-2	TRBV7-9	.	once	CASSYSALTGELFF	TGTGCCAGCAGCTACAGCGCACTCACCGGGGAGCTGTTTTTT
TRBJ2-7	TRBV5-4	TRBD2	once	CASSPRTSGPYEQYF	TGTGCCAGCAGCCCTCGGACTAGCGGGCCCTACGAGCAGTACTTC
TRBJ2-2	TRBV28	.	.	CASSLTRNTGELFF	TGTGCCAGCAGTTTGACTAGAAACACCGGGGAGCTGTTTTTT
TRBJ2-1	TRBV19	TRBD2	once	CASSLAGFDEQFF	TGTGCCAGTTCCCTAGCGGGATTCGATGAGCAGTTCTTC
TRBJ2-4	TRBV20-1	.	.	CSGITGLIQYF	TGCAGTGGCATAACAGGGCTCATTCAGTACTTC
TRBJ2-4	TRBV7-2	.	.	CASSSRLENIQYF	TGTGCCAGCAGCTCCCGACTGGAAAACATTCAGTACTTC
TRBJ2-1	TRBV11-2	.	.	CASSLEPDMGQFF	TGTGCCAGCAGCTTAGAACCGGATATGGGGCAGTTCTTC
TRBJ2-3	TRBV2	TRBD2	once	CASKGTSGGLNTQYF	TGTGCCAGCAAAGGGACTAGCGGAGGTCTGAATACGCAGTATTTT
TRBJ2-3	TRBV6-5	.	.	CASTNLGGTDTQYF	TGTGCCAGCACCAACCTGGGCGGCACAGATACGCAGTATTTT
TRBJ2-7	TRBV28	.	.	CASSSWDGSSYEQYF	TGTGCCAGCAGTTCCTGGGACGGCAGCTCCTACGAGCAGTACTTC
TRBJ2-7	TRBV19	.	.	CASSWTKSSYEQYF	TGTGCCAGTAGTTGGACTAAAAGCTCCTACGAGCAGTACTTC
TRBJ1-1	TRBV6-5	.	once	CASSSVGGRTEAFF	TGTGCCAGCAGTTCAGTGGGAGGGAGAACTGAAGCTTTCTTT
TRBJ2-5	TRBV4-1	.	.	CASSQELQRAETQYF	TGCGCCAGCAGCCAAGAACTCCAGCGCGCGGAGACCCAGTACTTC
TRBJ2-7	TRBV5-1	TRBD2	.	CASSLVAGPREQYF	TGCGCCAGCAGCTTAGTAGCGGGGCCTCGGGAGCAGTACTTC
TRBJ2-1	TRBV29-1	TRBD1	.	CSAGQGSYNEQFF	TGCAGCGCAGGACAGGGGTCCTACAATGAGCAGTTCTTC
TRBJ2-2	TRBV6-1	.	.	CASRDGTGELFF	TGTGCCAGCAGGGACGGCACCGGGGAGCTGTTTTTT
TRBJ1-1	TRBV28	TRBD1	.	CASSLTGTGPEAFF	TGTGCCAGCAGTTTAACCGGGACAGGGCCTGAAGCTTTCTTT
TRBJ2-1	TRBV4-2	.	.	CASSQDLGLFF	TGTGCCAGCAGCCAAGATCTTGGTCTCTTCTTC
TRBJ2-2	TRBV7-2	.	.	CASSFGPTGINTGELFF	TGTGCCAGCAGCTTTGGACCTACCGGGATAAACACCGGGGAGCTGTTTTTT
TRBJ2-4	TRBV7-2	.	.	CASSLTYPKKTKNIQYF	TGTGCCAGCAGCTTAACTTACCCAAAAAAAACAAAAAACATTCAGTACTTC
TRBJ2-7	TRBV7-7	TRBD1	.	CASSLGTGVSYEQYF	TGTGCTAGCAGCTTAGGAACAGGGGTCTCCTACGAGCAGTACTTC
TRBJ2-2	TRBV7-9	TRBD2	.	CASSLLGARASGNTGELFF	TGTGCCAGCAGCTTACTCGGGGCCCGGGCTAGCGGAAACACCGGGGAGCTGTTTTTT
TRBJ2-7	TRBV27	.	.	CASSTFQGGYEQYF	TGTGCCAGCAGTACCTTCCAGGGTGGCTACGAGCAGTACTTC
TRBJ2-7	TRBV27	.	.	CASSGIAPYYEQYF	TGTGCCAGCAGCGGAATAGCGCCCTACTACGAGCAGTACTTC
TRBJ2-6	TRBV9	.	.	CASSAGAGANVLTF	TGTGCCAGCAGCGCAGGAGCTGGGGCCAACGTCCTGACTTTC
TRBJ2-7	TRBV13	TRBD2	.	CASSFWTSSEQYF	TGTGCCAGCAGCTTTTGGACTAGCAGCGAGCAGTACTTC
TRBJ1-5	TRBV6-6	.	.	CASSSGEPQHF	TGTGCCAGCAGTTCGGGGGAGCCCCAGCATTTT
TRBJ2-1	TRBV7-8	TRBD2	.	CASSLAKAGGLYNEQFF	TGTGCCAGCAGCTTAGCGAAGGCGGGAGGGCTATACAATGAGCAGTTCTTC
TRBJ2-5	TRBV7-7	TRBD2	.	CASSSSGSSQETQYF	TGTGCTAGCAGCTCTAGCGGGAGCTCTCAAGAGACCCAGTACTTC
TRBJ2-3	TRBV7-3	.	.	CASSPSASGTDTQYF	TGTGCCAGCAGCCCGAGCGCCTCGGGCACAGATACGCAGTATTTT
TRBJ2-7	TRBV7-9	TRBD1	.	CASSSGQRPYEQYF	TGTGCCAGCAGCTCGGGACAGCGACCCTACGAGCAGTACTTC
TRBJ2-7	TRBV9	.	.	CASSSDGKLYEQYF	TGTGCCAGCAGCTCGGACGGGAAATTGTACGAGCAGTACTTC
TRBJ2-7	TRBV7-3	.	.	CASSPGHSYEQYF	TGTGCCAGCAGCCCGGGTCACTCCTACGAGCAGTACTTC
TRBJ2-7	TRBV15	.	.	CATSRDQGPLYF	TGTGCCACCAGCAGAGATCAAGGCCCGCTGTACTTC
TRBJ1-5	TRBV11-3	TRBD1	.	CASSLADRDRDRQPQHF	TGTGCCAGCAGCTTAGCCGACCGGGACAGGGATCGGCAGCCCCAGCATTTT
TRBJ2-5	TRBV13	.	.	CASSLEREETQYF	TGTGCCAGCAGCTTAGAAAGGGAAGAGACCCAGTACTTC